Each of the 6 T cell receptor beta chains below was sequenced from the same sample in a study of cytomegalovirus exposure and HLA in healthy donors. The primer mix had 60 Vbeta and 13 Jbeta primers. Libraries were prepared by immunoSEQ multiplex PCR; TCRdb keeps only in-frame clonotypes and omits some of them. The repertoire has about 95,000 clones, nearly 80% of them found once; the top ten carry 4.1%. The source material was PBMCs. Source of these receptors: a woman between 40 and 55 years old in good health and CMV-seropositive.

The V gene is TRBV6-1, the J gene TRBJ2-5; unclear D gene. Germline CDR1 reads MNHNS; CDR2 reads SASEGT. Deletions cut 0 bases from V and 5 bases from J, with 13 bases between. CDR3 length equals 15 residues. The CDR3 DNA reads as TGTGCCAGCAGTGAAGCTTGGTGGAGCCCCGAGACCCAGTACTTC. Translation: CASSEAWWSPETQYF.

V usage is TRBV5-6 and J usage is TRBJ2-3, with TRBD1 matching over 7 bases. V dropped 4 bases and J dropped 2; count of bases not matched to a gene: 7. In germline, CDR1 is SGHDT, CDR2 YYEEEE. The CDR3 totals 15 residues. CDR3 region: CASSQDRIYTDTQYF. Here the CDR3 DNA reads TGTGCCAGCAGCCAGGACAGGATCTACACAGATACGCAGTATTTT.

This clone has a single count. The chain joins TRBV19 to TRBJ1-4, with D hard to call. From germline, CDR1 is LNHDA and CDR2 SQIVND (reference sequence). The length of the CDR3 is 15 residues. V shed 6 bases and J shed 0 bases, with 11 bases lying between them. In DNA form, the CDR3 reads TGTGCCAGTAGCGGGGAGACTACAACTAATGAAAAACTGTTTTTT. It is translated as CASSGETTTNEKLFF.

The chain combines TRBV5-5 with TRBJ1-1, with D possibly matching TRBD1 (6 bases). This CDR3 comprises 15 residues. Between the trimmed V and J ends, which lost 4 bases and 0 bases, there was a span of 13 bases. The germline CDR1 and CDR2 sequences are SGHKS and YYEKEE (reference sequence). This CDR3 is CASSDRDTLNTEAFF. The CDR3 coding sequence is TGTGCCAGCAGCGACCGGGACACCCTGAACACTGAAGCTTTCTTT. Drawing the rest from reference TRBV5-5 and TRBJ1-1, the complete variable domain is DAGVTQSPTHLIKTRGQQVTLRCSPISGHKSVSWYQQVLGQGPQFIFQYYEKEERGRGNFPDRFSARQFPNYSSELNVNALLLGDSALYLCASSDRDTLNTEAFFGQGTRLTVV.

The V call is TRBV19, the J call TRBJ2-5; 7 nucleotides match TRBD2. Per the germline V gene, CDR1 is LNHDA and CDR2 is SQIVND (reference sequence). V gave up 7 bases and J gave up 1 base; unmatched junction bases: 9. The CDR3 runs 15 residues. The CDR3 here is CASTRKLALQETQYF. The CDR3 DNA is TGTGCCAGTACCCGGAAACTAGCGCTCCAAGAGACCCAGTACTTC.

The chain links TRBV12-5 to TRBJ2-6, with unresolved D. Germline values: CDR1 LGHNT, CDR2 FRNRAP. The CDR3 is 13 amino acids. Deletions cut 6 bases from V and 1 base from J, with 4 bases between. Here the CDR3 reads CASGRSGANVLTF. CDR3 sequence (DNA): TGTGCTAGTGGCCGTTCTGGGGCCAACGTCCTGACTTTC.